This passage covers 9 T cell receptor beta chains from one sample sequenced in a study of cytomegalovirus exposure and HLA in healthy donors (TCRdb year 2017). Library construction relied on the immunoSEQ multiplex PCR assay. TCRdb stores this immuneACCESS table with in-frame sequences only. Part of the clones is absent; in the studies checked, under half of the shortfall reflects unresolved V genes, and no reason is known for the rest. This sample is represented by fewer than 400,000 clones; roughly 87% of them were singletons. Approximately 0.96% of the sample is in the top ten clones. Sequencing was performed on PBMCs. All receptors derive from a man aged 25-45 years in good health and CMV-seronegative.

The chain links TRBV5-1 to TRBJ2-2; 7 bases map to TRBD1. J gave up 6 bases and V 0 bases, and 11 bases lay outside the gene matches. Germline assignment: CDR1 SGHRS and CDR2 YFSETQ. This CDR3 region has 17 residues. The CDR3 region is CASSLGGQLSPPGELFF. The CDR3 bases are TGCGCCAGCAGCTTGGGGGGACAGCTATCCCCACCCGGGGAGCTGTTTTTT. Together with reference TRBV5-1 and TRBJ2-2, the CDR3 gives the full variable domain: KAGVTQTPRYLIKTRGQQVTLSCSPISGHRSVSWYQQTPGQGLQFLFEYFSETQRNKGNFPGRFSGRQFSNSRSEMNVSTLELGDSALYLCASSLGGQLSPPGELFFGEGSRLTVL.

The chain is built from TRBV27 and TRBJ2-7; a possible D gene is TRBD1 (5 bases). Germline-derived CDR1 and CDR2 are MNHEY and SMNVEV (reference sequence). The CDR3 has 13 amino acids. V lost 1 base and J 5 bases, leaving 9 bases between the germline ends. CDR3 amino acids: CASSLFDSNEQYF. The CDR3 bases are TGTGCCAGCAGTTTATTCGACAGCAACGAGCAGTACTTC.

The chain employs TRBV4-1 and TRBJ2-2; no clear D gene. The V gene's germline CDR1 is MGHRA and CDR2 YSYEKL. This CDR3 is built from 15 residues. The V and J ends lost 1 base and 3 bases respectively, with 9 bases between them. The CDR3 loop reads CASSQGVLYTGELFF. CDR3 nucleotides: TGCGCCAGCAGCCAAGGTGTACTCTACACCGGGGAGCTGTTTTTT.

This clone was counted a single time. The rearrangement joins TRBV7-9 to TRBJ2-4; 7 bases agree with TRBD2. V lost 2 bases, J lost 7 bases, and 2 bases stayed unmatched. Per germline, CDR1 SEHNR and CDR2 FQNEAQ (reference sequence). This CDR3 spans 13 amino acids. CDR3 nucleotide sequence: TGTGCCAGCAGCTTATTCGGGGGGAACATTCAGTACTTC. This sequence encodes CASSLFGGNIQYF.

The chain couples TRBV6-5 to TRBJ2-1, with a possible D match to TRBD2 (5 bases). The CDR3 totals 13 residues. CDR1 MNHEY and CDR2 SVGAGI come from the germline V gene. V was pared by 6 bases and J by 4 bases, with 10 bases between. CDR3 sequence (DNA): TGTGCCAGCAGCACGGACTCATACAATGAGCAGTTCTTC. This encodes CASSTDSYNEQFF.

V gene TRBV9 combines with J gene TRBJ2-7; TRBD1 matches at 7 bases. Germline V gives CDR1 SGDLS, CDR2 YYNGEE. This CDR3 has 14 amino acids. J lost 3 bases, V lost 4 bases, and 7 bases had no gene match. CDR3 amino acids: CASSPRDSHYEQYF. The DNA of the CDR3 is TGTGCCAGCAGCCCCAGGGACAGCCACTACGAGCAGTACTTC.

This sequence joins TRBV6-5 and TRBJ2-1, with TRBD2 identical over 9 bases. The CDR3 totals 14 residues. The ends lost 5 bases at V and 3 bases at J; junction bases unmatched: 2. The germline gives CDR1 MNHEY, CDR2 SVGAGI. The CDR3 nucleotides read TGTGCCAGCAGTAGTAGCGGGGGCTACAATGAGCAGTTCTTC. As protein: CASSSSGGYNEQFF.

V is TRBV6-6 and J is TRBJ2-7; TRBD1 aligns across 7 bases. J lost 6 bases, V lost 8 bases, and 4 bases had no gene match. Germline V lookup: CDR1 MNHNY, CDR2 SVGAGI (reference sequence). This CDR3 has 11 residues. The CDR3 nucleotides read TGTGCCAGCGCGACAGGGCTCGAGCAGTACTTC. Its protein is CASATGLEQYF.

The chain joins TRBV23-1 to TRBJ1-5; TRBD1 aligns across 9 bases. TRBV23-1 is an ORF for which the function is uncertain. With V trimmed by 3 bases and J by 0 bases, 9 bases remained unmatched. The CDR3 is 18 residues long. The chain's CDR3 is CASSHRQGVPVSNQPQHF. The CDR3 DNA sequence: TGCGCCAGCAGTCATAGACAGGGGGTTCCAGTTAGCAATCAGCCCCAGCATTTT.